This TCR beta chain was identified in a study of CXCR3-negative and CXCR3-positive naive CD8 T cells. Findings of the study overall: The TRB CDR3s that CXCR3-positive naive cells carried were more hydrophobic than those of CXCR3-negative naive cells.

This CDR3 comprises 14 residues. From germline, CDR1 is MNHEY and CDR2 SMNVEV (reference sequence). Of note for this clonotype: Its cognate antigen is unknown.

All TRB cDNA libraries came from 5' RACE performed with UMI labels. TCRdb re-called the 5' RACE reads and shows each CDR3 protein once, DNA omitted. The sample includes 84,000 or so distinct CDR3 sequences. The TCR originated in a human donor in good health. Some clones in this sample may be carry-over from other donors' samples. The rearrangement joins TRBV27 to TRBJ2-5. The sequencing sample was made of naive CXCR3+ CD8+ T cells from blood. Subset given: CD45RO-CCR7+CD27+CD95- naive CD8+ T cells expressing CXCR3 (TNR3+). The CDR3 protein is CASSLWSGVETQYF.